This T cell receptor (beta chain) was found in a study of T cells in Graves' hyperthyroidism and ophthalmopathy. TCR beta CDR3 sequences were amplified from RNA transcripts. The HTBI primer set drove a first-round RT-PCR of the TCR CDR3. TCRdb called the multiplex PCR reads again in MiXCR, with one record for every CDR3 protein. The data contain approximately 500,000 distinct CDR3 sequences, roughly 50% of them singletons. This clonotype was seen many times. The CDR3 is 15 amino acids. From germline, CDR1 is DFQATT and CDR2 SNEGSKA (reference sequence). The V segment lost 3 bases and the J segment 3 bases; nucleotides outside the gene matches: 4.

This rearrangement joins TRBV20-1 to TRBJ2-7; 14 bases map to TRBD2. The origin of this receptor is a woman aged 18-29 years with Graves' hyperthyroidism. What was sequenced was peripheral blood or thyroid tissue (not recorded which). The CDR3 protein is CSARGGLAGGYEQYF. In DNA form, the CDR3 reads TGCAGTGCTAGGGGTGGACTAGCGGGAGGCTACGAGCAGTACTTC.